Each of the 2 T cell receptor beta chains below was sequenced from the same sample in a study of blood T cell repertoires in COVID-19. The table came from immunoSEQ multiplex PCR; TCRdb's copy has only in-frame clones and leaves some out. Among 50,000 to 80,000 clones, 88% were seen once, and the ten largest hold roughly a tenth. Sequenced material: PBMCs or T cells enriched from blood (not recorded which). The receptors shown here come from a woman aged 40 to 50 who had recovered from COVID-19.

The J gene is TRBJ1-2, the V gene TRBV5-1; a possible D gene is TRBD1 (5 bases). Between the trimmed V and J ends, which lost 0 bases and 7 bases, there was a span of 13 bases. CDR1 and CDR2 (germline): SGHRS, YFSETQ. The CDR3 runs 14 residues. DNA of the CDR3: TGCGCCAGCAGCTTGGCCGGCGGGGCTGGTGGCTACACCTTC. Residues: CASSLAGGAGGYTF.

As for this clone: Other DNA sequences in the sample encode the same CDR3. The chain links TRBV7-9 to TRBJ1-1; TRBD1 aligns across 7 bases. V was clipped by 4 bases and J by 3 bases; unmatched bases: 2. The CDR3 has 13 amino acids. Germline CDR1 and CDR2: SEHNR and FQNEAQ (reference sequence). CDR3 region: CASSSGQHTEAFF. CDR3 DNA: TGTGCCAGCAGCTCGGGACAGCACACTGAAGCTTTCTTT.